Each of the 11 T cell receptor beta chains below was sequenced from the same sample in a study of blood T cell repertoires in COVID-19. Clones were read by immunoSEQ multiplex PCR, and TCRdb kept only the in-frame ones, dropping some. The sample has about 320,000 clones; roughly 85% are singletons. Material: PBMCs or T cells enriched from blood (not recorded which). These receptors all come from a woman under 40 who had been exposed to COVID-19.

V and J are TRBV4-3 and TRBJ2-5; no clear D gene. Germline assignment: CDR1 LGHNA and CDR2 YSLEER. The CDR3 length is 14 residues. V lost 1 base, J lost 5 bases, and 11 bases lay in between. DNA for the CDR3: TGCGCCAGCAGCCAAGCACAGAGTCGGGAGACCCAGTACTTC. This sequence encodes CASSQAQSRETQYF.

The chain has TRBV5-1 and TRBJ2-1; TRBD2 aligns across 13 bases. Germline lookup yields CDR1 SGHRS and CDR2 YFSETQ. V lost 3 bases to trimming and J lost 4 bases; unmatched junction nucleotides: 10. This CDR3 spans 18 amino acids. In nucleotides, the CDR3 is TGCGCCAGCAGCTCCGGGACTAGCGGGACCAGTGCGTACAATGAGCAGTTCTTC. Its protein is CASSSGTSGTSAYNEQFF.

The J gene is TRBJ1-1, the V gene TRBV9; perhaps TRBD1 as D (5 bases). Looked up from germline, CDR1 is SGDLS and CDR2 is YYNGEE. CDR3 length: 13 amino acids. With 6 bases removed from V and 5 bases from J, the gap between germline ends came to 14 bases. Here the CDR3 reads CASKRAGGTEAFF. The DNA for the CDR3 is TGTGCCAGCAAACGGGCGGGGGGAACTGAAGCTTTCTTT.

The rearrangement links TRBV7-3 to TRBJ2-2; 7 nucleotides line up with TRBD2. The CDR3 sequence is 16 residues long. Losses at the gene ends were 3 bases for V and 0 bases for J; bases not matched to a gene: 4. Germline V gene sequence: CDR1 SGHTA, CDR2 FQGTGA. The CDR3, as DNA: TGTGCCAGCAGCTTCGCTAGCGGAGCGAACACCGGGGAGCTGTTTTTT. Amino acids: CASSFASGANTGELFF.

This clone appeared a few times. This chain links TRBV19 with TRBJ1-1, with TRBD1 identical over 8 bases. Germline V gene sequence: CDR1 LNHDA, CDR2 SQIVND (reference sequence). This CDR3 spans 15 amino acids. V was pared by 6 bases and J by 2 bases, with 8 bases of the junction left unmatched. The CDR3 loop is CASRPLTGGNTEAFF. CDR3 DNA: TGTGCCAGTAGGCCCCTAACAGGGGGTAACACTGAAGCTTTCTTT.

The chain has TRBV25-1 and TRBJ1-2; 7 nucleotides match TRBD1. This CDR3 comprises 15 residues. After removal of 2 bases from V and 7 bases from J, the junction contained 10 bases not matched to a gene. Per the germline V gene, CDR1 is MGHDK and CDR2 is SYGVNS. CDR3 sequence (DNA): TGTGCCAGCAGTGAAGTTTACGACAGGGCTTCTGGCTACACCTTC. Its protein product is CASSEVYDRASGYTF.

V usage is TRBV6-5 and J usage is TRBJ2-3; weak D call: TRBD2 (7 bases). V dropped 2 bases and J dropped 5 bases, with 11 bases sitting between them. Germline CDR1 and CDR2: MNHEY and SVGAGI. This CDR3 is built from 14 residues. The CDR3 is CASSYGGARDTQYF. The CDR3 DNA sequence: TGTGCCAGCAGTTACGGGGGGGCAAGAGATACGCAGTATTTT.

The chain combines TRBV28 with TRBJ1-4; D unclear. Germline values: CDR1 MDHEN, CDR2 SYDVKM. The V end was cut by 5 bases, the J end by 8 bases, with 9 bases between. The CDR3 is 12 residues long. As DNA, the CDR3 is TGTGCCAGCAGTACTTCTTTAGAAAAACTGTTTTTT. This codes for CASSTSLEKLFF.

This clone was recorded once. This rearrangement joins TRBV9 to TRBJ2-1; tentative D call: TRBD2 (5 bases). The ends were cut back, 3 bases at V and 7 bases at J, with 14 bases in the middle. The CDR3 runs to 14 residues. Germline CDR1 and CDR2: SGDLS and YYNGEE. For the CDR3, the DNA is TGTGCCAGCAGCGCGCCACAGCGGTTGAATGAGCAGTTCTTC. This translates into CASSAPQRLNEQFF.

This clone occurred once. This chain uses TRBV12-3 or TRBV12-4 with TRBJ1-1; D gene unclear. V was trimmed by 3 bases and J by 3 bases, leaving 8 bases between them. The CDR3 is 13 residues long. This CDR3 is CASSLERYTEAFF. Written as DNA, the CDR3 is TGTGCCAGCAGTTTGGAGAGGTACACTGAAGCTTTCTTT.

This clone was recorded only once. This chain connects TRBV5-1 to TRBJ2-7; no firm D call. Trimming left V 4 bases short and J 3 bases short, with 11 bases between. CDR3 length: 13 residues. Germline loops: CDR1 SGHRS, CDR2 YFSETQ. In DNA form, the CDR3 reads TGCGCCAGCAGCGTGGGCTCGGTCTACGAGCAGTACTTC. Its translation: CASSVGSVYEQYF. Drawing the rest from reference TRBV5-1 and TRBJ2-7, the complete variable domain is KAGVTQTPRYLIKTRGQQVTLSCSPISGHRSVSWYQQTPGQGLQFLFEYFSETQRNKGNFPGRFSGRQFSNSRSEMNVSTLELGDSALYLCASSVGSVYEQYFGPGTRLTVT.